This T cell receptor (beta chain) was retrieved from a study of T-cell reconstitution after alpha-beta-depleted transplantation in children. This clonotype was observed at least ten times. This CDR3 is built from 16 residues. CDR1 MNHEY and CDR2 SVGAGI come from the germline V gene. V dropped 2 bases and J dropped 0 bases, with 14 bases sitting between them. Preparation of the TCRbeta library involved a method that used unique molecular identifiers. Via MiXCR, TCRdb re-called the PCR reads, giving one row per CDR3 protein. The table shows some 220,000 distinct CDR3 sequences, with 8.5% to 10% occurring only once.

V is TRBV6-5 and J is TRBJ2-7; perhaps TRBD2 as D (6 bases). The specimen was PBMCs from the stem cell graft donor, collected from the stem cell graft. This sequence was found in a human donor who donated a stem cell graft to a child with acute lymphoblastic leukemia. In nucleotides, the CDR3 is TGTGCCAGCAGTTACGGTCTTGCGGGGCCCTCCTACGAGCAGTACTTC. Amino acids: CASSYGLAGPSYEQYF.